This TCR beta chain was identified during a study of monozygotic twins with inflammatory bowel disease. The CDR3 is 14 residues long. Germline CDR1 reads SGHKS; CDR2 reads YYEKEE (reference sequence). TCRdb re-called the 5' RACE reads; every CDR3 protein appears as one record, without DNA. The table counts approximately 160,000 distinct CDR3 sequences; 2.8% lies in the top ten. About this clonotype itself: Its antigen is still unknown.

Study-wide points: Among T cells, the various subtypes were not distinguishable.

This chain links TRBV5-5 with TRBJ1-5; TCRdb indicates TRBD1, and absent DNA this call remains unverified. Sequencing was performed on blood. The clonotype originates from a human donor with ulcerative colitis or Crohn's disease, or a healthy co-twin of an affected twin (not recorded which). The CDR3 spells CASSLPQGGQPQHF. The variable domain in full, with the rest retrieved from reference TRBV5-5 and TRBJ1-5, is DAGVTQSPTHLIKTRGQQVTLRCSPISGHKSVSWYQQVLGQGPQFIFQYYEKEERGRGNFPDRFSARQFPNYSSELNVNALLLGDSALYLCASSLPQGGQPQHFGDGTRLSIL.